This T cell receptor beta chain is from a study of T cell responses to AZD1222 COVID-19 vaccine. The ends lost 4 bases at V and 3 bases at J; junction bases unmatched: 1. Germline V gene data show CDR1 as LGHDT and CDR2 as YNNKEL (reference sequence). The CDR3 is 13 amino acids. The table came from immunoSEQ multiplex PCR; TCRdb's copy has only in-frame clones and leaves some out. The sample has more than 60,000 clones, 87% seen once. The starting material was peripheral blood, obtained on day 0 of AZD1222 vaccination. The sequence was collected from an adult in good health. The chain uses TRBV3-1 (or the pseudogene TRBV3-2) and TRBJ2-3; 7 nucleotides match TRBD2. The CDR3 nucleotides read TGTGCCAGCAGCCGGGGGGGAACAGATACGCAGTATTTT. Protein sequence: CASSRGGTDTQYF.